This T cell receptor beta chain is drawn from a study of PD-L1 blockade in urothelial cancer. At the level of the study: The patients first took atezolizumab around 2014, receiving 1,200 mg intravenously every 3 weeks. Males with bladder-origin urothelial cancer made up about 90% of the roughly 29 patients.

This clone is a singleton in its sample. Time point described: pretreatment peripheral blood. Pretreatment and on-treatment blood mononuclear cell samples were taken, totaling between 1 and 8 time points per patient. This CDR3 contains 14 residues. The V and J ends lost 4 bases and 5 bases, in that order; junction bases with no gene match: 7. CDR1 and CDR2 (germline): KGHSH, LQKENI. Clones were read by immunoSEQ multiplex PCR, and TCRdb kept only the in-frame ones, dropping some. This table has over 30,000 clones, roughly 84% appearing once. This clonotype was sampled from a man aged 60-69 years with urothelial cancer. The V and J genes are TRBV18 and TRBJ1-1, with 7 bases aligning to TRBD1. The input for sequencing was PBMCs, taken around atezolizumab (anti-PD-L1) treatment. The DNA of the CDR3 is TGTGCCAGCTCACGACAGGGAAAGAGGACTGAAGCTTTCTTT. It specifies CASSRQGKRTEAFF.